The following is a TCR beta chain sequence with its context. The antigen is undetermined. CD8 cells classed as naive were CD45RO-negative and positively selected for CCR7, excluding terminally differentiated effector memory CD45RA+ cells. This entry is derived from a study of shared clonotypes between healthy human individuals. Overall study context: CD4 naive and CD4 memory each took three plates per donor, while CD8 naive took two and CD8 memory one.

Study processing details: Without quality scores, immunoSEQ junctional reads could not be filtered like full-length reads. Assay used: immunoSEQ multiplex PCR; TCRdb lists only in-frame clones, some missing. That table is the source of V, J and clone size, and D and trimming were worked out from the DNA. This table holds hundreds of thousands of clones, approximately 96% found once. Study findings and constraints: Naive subsets generally had larger estimated richness than memory subsets.

Sequenced sample: naive CD8+ T cells sorted from blood. The receptor's source is a woman aged 25-40 years in good health.

CDR3 DNA sequence: TGTGCCAGCAGCGGGCCAGGCGGGGAGCTGTTTTTT. Translating gives CASSGPGGELFF. This rearrangement joins TRBV28 to TRBJ2-2, with D hard to call. Trimming shortened V by 6 bases and J by 7 bases, and 9 bases separated the two germline ends. The CDR3 consists of 12 residues. Germline CDR1 and CDR2: MDHEN and SYDVKM.